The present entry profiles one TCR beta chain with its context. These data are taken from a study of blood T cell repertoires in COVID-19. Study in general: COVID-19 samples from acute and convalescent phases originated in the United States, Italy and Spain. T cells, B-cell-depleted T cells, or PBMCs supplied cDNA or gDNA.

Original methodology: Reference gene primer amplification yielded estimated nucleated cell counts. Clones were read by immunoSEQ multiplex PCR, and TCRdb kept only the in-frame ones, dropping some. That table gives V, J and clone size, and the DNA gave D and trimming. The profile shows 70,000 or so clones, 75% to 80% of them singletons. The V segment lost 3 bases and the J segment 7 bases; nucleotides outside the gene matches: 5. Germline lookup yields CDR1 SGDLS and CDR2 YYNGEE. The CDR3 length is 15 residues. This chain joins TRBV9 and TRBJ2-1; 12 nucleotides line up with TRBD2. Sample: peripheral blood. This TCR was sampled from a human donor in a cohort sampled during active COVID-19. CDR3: CASSEGLAGINEQFF. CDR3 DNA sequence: TGTGCCAGCAGCGAAGGACTAGCGGGGATTAATGAGCAGTTCTTC.